These 21 T cell receptor beta chains originate from one sample sequenced in a study of blood T cell repertoires in COVID-19. Some clones are missing from TCRdb's copy, which holds only in-frame ones; the method was immunoSEQ multiplex PCR. The sample records 150,000 or so clones, approximately 80% being singletons. Material for sequencing was peripheral blood. These receptors were collected from a woman at least 80 years old with active or convalescent COVID-19.

The chain recombines TRBV11-3 with TRBJ2-2, with 8 nucleotides matching TRBD1. The CDR3 covers 16 residues. Germline values: CDR1 SGHNT, CDR2 YENEEA. The ends lost 6 bases at V and 1 base at J; junction bases unmatched: 7. CDR3 coding DNA: TGTGCCAGCAGTCCGTGGACAGGGAAGAACACCGGGGAGCTGTTTTTT. It translates to CASSPWTGKNTGELFF.

The rearrangement joins TRBV4-3 to TRBJ2-7; a possible D gene is TRBD1 (6 bases). The CDR3 consists of 15 residues. V lost 4 bases and J 4 bases, leaving 17 bases between the germline ends. Germline V CDR1 and CDR2: LGHNA, YSLEER. The CDR3 DNA is TGCGCCAGCAGCCGTGCGGTGGGGGCTGTATACGAGCAGTACTTC. As protein: CASSRAVGAVYEQYF.

This clone has only a few counts. The CDR3 spells CASSFSGGSSYEQYF. The DNA of the CDR3 is TGTGCCAGCAGCTTTTCGGGGGGCAGCTCCTACGAGCAGTACTTC. This sequence joins TRBV5-4 and TRBJ2-7, with a tentative D call TRBD2 (7 bases). The CDR3 loop spans 15 amino acids. V was clipped by 2 bases and J by 0 bases, with 12 bases between them. Looked up from germline, CDR1 is SGHNT and CDR2 is YYREEE (reference sequence).

This chain links TRBV5-4 with TRBJ1-1, with D perhaps TRBD1 (6 bases). Germline-derived CDR1 and CDR2 are SGHNT and YYREEE (reference sequence). V shed 3 bases and J shed 4 bases, with 13 bases lying between them. The CDR3 spans 14 residues. The CDR3 reads CASSSQGLRTEAFF. CDR3 nucleotide sequence: TGTGCCAGCAGCTCCCAGGGGTTGCGCACTGAAGCTTTCTTT.

This rearrangement joins TRBV9 to TRBJ2-2; 7 nucleotides align to TRBD1. The CDR3 covers 16 residues. Germline CDR1 and CDR2: SGDLS and YYNGEE. Trimming removed 0 bases from V and 2 bases from J; junction bases left unmatched: 4. CDR3 residues: CASSVVGTVNTGELFF. The CDR3 DNA sequence: TGTGCCAGCAGCGTAGTCGGGACAGTTAACACCGGGGAGCTGTTTTTT.

J is TRBJ2-1 and V is TRBV5-1; a possible D gene is TRBD2 (5 bases). Germline CDR1 reads SGHRS; CDR2 reads YFSETQ. V gave up 4 bases and J gave up 5 bases, with 25 bases separating them. The CDR3 is made up of 18 amino acids. The CDR3: CASSIKGRAAPDDNEQFF. The CDR3 DNA follows: TGCGCCAGCAGCATCAAAGGGCGGGCGGCTCCAGACGACAATGAGCAGTTCTTC.

The chain joins TRBV30 to TRBJ2-7, with D unresolved. Trimming removed 5 bases at V and 5 bases at J, with 10 bases between. Germline V gene sequence: CDR1 GTSNPN, CDR2 SVGIG (reference sequence). CDR3 length: 11 amino acids. The CDR3 reads CAWSSRDEQYF. Written as DNA, the CDR3 is TGTGCCTGGTCCTCCCGCGACGAGCAGTACTTC.

The chain carries TRBV5-1 and TRBJ1-1; D perhaps matches TRBD1 (5 bases). V dropped 0 bases and J dropped 3 bases, with 15 bases sitting between them. Looked up from germline, CDR1 is SGHRS and CDR2 is YFSETQ. This CDR3 contains 16 residues. CDR3 bases: TGCGCCAGCAGCTTGGGGGACTCCCTGAGGTACACTGAAGCTTTCTTT. Residues: CASSLGDSLRYTEAFF.

In regard to this clone: Distinct nucleotide sequences in the sample also encode this CDR3. The V call is TRBV5-1, the J call TRBJ2-1; the D gene is possibly TRBD1 (5 bases). V lost 1 base to trimming and J lost 0 bases, with 8 bases between them. Germline V gene data show CDR1 as SGHRS and CDR2 as YFSETQ. The CDR3 contains 15 residues. The CDR3 region has the DNA TGCGCCAGCAGCTTGCAGGGAAACTCCTACAATGAGCAGTTCTTC. Amino acid sequence: CASSLQGNSYNEQFF.

The V and J genes are TRBV2 and TRBJ1-4; a possible D gene is TRBD1 (5 bases). Trimming removed 6 bases at V and 8 bases at J, with 16 bases between. The CDR3 loop spans 14 amino acids. Germline values: CDR1 SNHLY, CDR2 FYNNEI. The CDR3 spells CASRENYSGEKLFF. The CDR3 DNA reads as TGTGCCAGCAGAGAAAATTACTCAGGGGAAAAACTGTTTTTT.

The chain recombines TRBV6-4 with TRBJ2-3; D is unresolved. V gave up 6 bases and J gave up 9 bases, with 10 bases separating them. Germline CDR1 MRHNA, CDR2 SNTAGT. The CDR3 covers 11 residues. The CDR3 protein is CASRSGETQYF. The DNA of the CDR3 is TGTGCCAGCAGATCCGGAGAAACGCAGTATTTT.

This clone was seen a handful of times. The chain uses TRBV28 and TRBJ1-2; 9 bases align to TRBD1. Germline lookup yields CDR1 MDHEN and CDR2 SYDVKM. The CDR3 is 15 residues long. Unmatched junction bases numbered 11, after V lost 7 bases and J lost 5 bases. The CDR3 sequence is CASNLGDRDLYGYTF. DNA for the CDR3: TGTGCCAGCAATCTGGGGGACAGGGATTTATATGGCTACACCTTC.

The chain carries TRBV9 and TRBJ2-2; TRBD2 matches 8 bases. The CDR3 runs 14 residues. V shed 4 bases and J 3 bases; nucleotides not matched to a gene: 2. The germline gives CDR1 SGDLS, CDR2 YYNGEE. The CDR3 nucleotides are TGTGCCAGCAGCCGGGGGGGAGACACCGGGGAGCTGTTTTTT. Translation: CASSRGGDTGELFF.

The sample holds a few counts of this clone. The rearrangement joins TRBV5-1 to TRBJ1-1, with D possibly TRBD1 on 5 matching bases. Germline-derived CDR1 and CDR2 are SGHRS and YFSETQ. The CDR3 runs 14 residues. Trimming left V 3 bases short and J 6 bases short, with 15 bases between. CDR3 DNA sequence: TGCGCCAGCAGCTACCCGGACAAGGGATCTGAAGCTTTCTTT. Its protein is CASSYPDKGSEAFF.

This sequence joins TRBV18 and TRBJ1-1; D perhaps matches TRBD1 (5 bases). Trimming took off 5 bases at V and 5 bases at J, with 18 bases between the two ends. The CDR3 is 15 amino acids. Germline CDR1 and CDR2: KGHSH and LQKENI. The CDR3 nucleotides read TGTGCCAGCTCAACCAGGGATGACCAGTGGACTGAAGCTTTCTTT. Amino acids: CASSTRDDQWTEAFF.

The V and J genes are TRBV2 and TRBJ2-5; 8 nucleotides agree with TRBD2. CDR1 is SNHLY and CDR2 is FYNNEI in the germline V gene. This CDR3 has 12 amino acids. The trim removed 9 bases at V and 8 bases at J, leaving 8 bases unmatched. For the CDR3, the DNA is TGTGCCAGACAGGGACTAGGTTATACCCAGTACTTC. Residues: CARQGLGYTQYF.

The chain joins TRBV7-9 to TRBJ2-7; D possibly corresponds to TRBD2 (6 bases). From germline, CDR1 is SEHNR and CDR2 FQNEAQ (reference sequence). The CDR3 is made up of 16 amino acids. Trimming removed 0 bases from V and 0 bases from J, with 12 bases in between. CDR3 nucleotides: TGTGCCAGCAGCTTAGCTGCGGGGTTCCTCTCCTACGAGCAGTACTTC. Translation gives CASSLAAGFLSYEQYF.

The chain has TRBV7-2 and TRBJ2-5; no definite D call. Trimming shortened V by 2 bases and J by 5 bases, and 6 bases separated the two germline ends. CDR3 length: 12 residues. Germline CDR1 reads SGHTA; CDR2 reads FQGNSA. CDR3 protein: CASSLFGETQYF. In DNA, the CDR3 is TGTGCCAGCAGCTTATTCGGGGAGACCCAGTACTTC.

The chain is built from TRBV19 and TRBJ2-3; 8 bases are shared with TRBD1. The germline V gene has CDR1 LNHDA and CDR2 SQIVND (reference sequence). The CDR3 runs to 15 residues. With 5 bases clipped from V and 5 bases from J, the junction kept 9 bases outside the gene matches. This chain's CDR3 is CASSEQQGGKDTQYF. The CDR3 DNA reads TGTGCCAGTAGTGAGCAACAGGGGGGTAAAGATACGCAGTATTTT.

This CDR3 is CASSLGQGFKGYTF. The CDR3 DNA reads TGCGCCAGCAGCTTGGGACAAGGTTTTAAGGGCTACACCTTC. The J gene is TRBJ1-2, the V gene TRBV5-1, with D uncertain. Trimming took 0 bases from V and 8 from J, leaving 14 bases between them. The CDR3 is 14 amino acids. CDR1 and CDR2 from the germline V gene are SGHRS and YFSETQ.

For the CDR3, the DNA is TGCGCCAGCAGCTTGATGGCGGGGCAGGGATCCTACAATGAGCAGTTCTTC. Translated, it gives CASSLMAGQGSYNEQFF. The V and J genes are TRBV5-1 and TRBJ2-1; D perhaps matches TRBD2 (6 bases). CDR1 SGHRS and CDR2 YFSETQ come from the germline V gene. CDR3 size: 17 residues. V lost 1 base and J 1 base, leaving 15 bases between the germline ends.